The entry that follows covers one TCR beta chain sequence. The sample is drawn from a study of early T cells in non-severe SARS-CoV-2 infection. Researchers tagged individual cDNA molecules with unique molecular identifiers. In TCRdb, the 5' RACE reads were re-called with MiXCR into one record per CDR3 protein. The data contain around 70,000 distinct CDR3 sequences, around 9% of them singletons. Germline-derived CDR1 and CDR2 are SGHAT and FQNNGV. The CDR3 runs 20 residues. Trimming removed 5 bases at V and 0 bases at J, with 26 bases between. Sequences were obtained from whole blood. The V call is TRBV11-2, the J call TRBJ2-4; D may correspond to TRBD1 or TRBD2 (5 bases each). The TCR originated in an adult who was a healthcare worker with PCR-confirmed SARS-CoV-2 infection or an uninfected control (not recorded which). The CDR3 reads CASSTRSLSGGEIAKNIQYF. The CDR3 DNA sequence: TGTGCCAGCAGCACACGTTCACTCAGTGGGGGAGAAATAGCCAAAAACATTCAGTACTTC.